The source of this T cell receptor beta chain is a study of cytomegalovirus exposure and HLA in healthy donors. This table comes from immunoSEQ multiplex PCR, and its TCRdb copy is limited to in-frame clones, with some not included. The data contain over 90,000 clones, approximately 94% of them singletons. Germline lookup yields CDR1 SGDLS and CDR2 YYNGEE. The germline V and J ends were trimmed by 2 bases and 4 bases, with 7 bases remaining between them. The CDR3 extends over 13 amino acids. The sequencing sample was made of PBMCs. The chain recombines TRBV9 with TRBJ2-1; no clear D. The origin of this receptor is a woman in her late teens or twenties in good health and CMV-seronegative. The CDR3 region is CASSVGSYNEQFF. In nucleotides, the CDR3 is TGTGCCAGCAGCGTTGGCTCATACAATGAGCAGTTCTTC.